This T cell receptor (beta chain) was profiled in a study of Ad26.COV2.S vaccination and SARS-CoV-2 variants. Indicated treatment: around 19 received Ad26.COV2.S at low or high dose, single or two shots; 5 received placebo; per-sample allocation not given. Day 63 after the first vaccine or placebo injection was the time point for sampling. Profiled with immunoSEQ multiplex PCR; TCRdb holds only in-frame clones, not every one. The sample includes 510,000 or so clones, around 88% seen only once; the top ten take over 10%. CDR3 size: 15 residues. V gave up 7 bases and J gave up 0 bases; unmatched junction bases: 4. Germline assignment: CDR1 SGHAT and CDR2 FQDESV (reference sequence).

The clonotype comes from a person aged 18 to 65 who received the Ad26.COV2.S COVID-19 vaccine or a placebo. The sample consisted of peripheral blood, taken in a trial of Ad26.COV2.S vaccine versus placebo. V is TRBV11-1 and J is TRBJ2-1, with TRBD1 matching 9 bases. Here the CDR3 reads CASTPGQGSYNEQFF. As DNA, the CDR3 is TGTGCCAGCACCCCGGGACAGGGCTCCTACAATGAGCAGTTCTTC. Full variable domain (remainder filled in from reference TRBV11-1 and TRBJ2-1): EAEVAQSPRYKITEKSQAVAFWCDPISGHATLYWYRQILGQGPELLVQFQDESVVDDSQLPKDRFSAERLKGVDSTLKIQPAELGDSAMYLCASTPGQGSYNEQFFGPGTRLTVL.